Here is one T cell receptor (beta chain) with its context. The antigen is undetermined. The data derive from a study of cytomegalovirus exposure and HLA in healthy donors. Study-wide results and caveats: About 180 TCR beta chains were listed as cytomegalovirus-associated. Because they were indistinguishable, some V segments, including TRBV6-2 and TRBV6-3, were excluded. Earlier results showed most TCR beta V segments being productive about 87% or about 30% of the time.

PCR used 60 Vbeta primers and 13 Jbeta primers. Using immunoSEQ multiplex PCR, the repertoire was profiled, and TCRdb retains in-frame clones only, with some absent. Of about 100,000 clones in the sample, about 70% were seen once. Looked up from germline, CDR1 is GTSNPN and CDR2 is SVGIG (reference sequence). V was shortened by 2 bases and J by 4 bases, with 17 bases between the two germline ends. The CDR3 has 15 residues. The sample consisted of PBMCs. The origin of this receptor is a female donor in good health and CMV-seropositive. V is TRBV30 and J is TRBJ1-1, with D possibly being TRBD1 (6 bases). The CDR3 here is CAWSRGWTLGTEAFF. Here the CDR3 DNA reads TGTGCCTGGAGTAGGGGGTGGACTCTGGGCACTGAAGCTTTCTTT.